This TCR beta chain was sequenced in a study of cytomegalovirus exposure and HLA in healthy donors. Study observations and caveats: Cytomegalovirus status was reportedly diagnosed by the classifier with high sensitivity and specificity. The study recorded 150 to 200 TCR beta chains that were cytomegalovirus-associated. Whilst most TCR sequences proved rare, a subset of public TCRs occurred across many donors.

On this clone: Its antigen is still unknown.

The germline gives CDR1 SGHTA, CDR2 FQGNSA. The CDR3 is 15 amino acids. J gave up 6 bases and V 3 bases, and 5 bases lay outside the gene matches. Assay: immunoSEQ multiplex PCR; the TCRdb copy retains only in-frame clones and omits some. Here the sample spans around 300,000 clones, around 85% being singletons. Sequenced material: PBMCs. V gene TRBV7-2 combines with J gene TRBJ2-7, with 13 bases fitting TRBD2. This TCR was recovered from a young woman in good health and CMV-seronegative. DNA for the CDR3: TGTGCCAGCAGCTTGCGGACTAGCGGGAGAGGCGAGCAGTACTTC. The encoded protein is CASSLRTSGRGEQYF.